This T cell receptor (beta chain) was found in a study of T cell responses to AZD1222 COVID-19 vaccine (dated by TCRdb to 2020 to 2022). Concerning the study at large: AZD1222 recipients with second doses at about 4 weeks or about 12 weeks were pooled, because spike-specific TCR depth and breadth did not differ between schedules. A total of just over 230 trial participants underwent TCR sequencing, of whom some 200 had received two doses of AZD1222 and approximately 25 had received two doses of the MenACWY control vaccine. Trial participants were enrolled into age subgroups of 18-55, 56-69 and 70-plus years, which contained 148, 28 and 57 TCR-sequenced participants, respectively. What the authors observed across the whole study: Conclusions about previously exposed vaccinees are limited, since just a handful of AZD1222 recipients were seropositive for SARS-CoV-2 at baseline. The vaccine-associated CD4 TCRs covered the entire spike protein, and the dominant responses fell in regions 160-218 and 743-854. After two AZD1222 doses, both the breadth and the depth of spike-specific TCRs were significantly higher than at day 0 and than in MenACWY recipients. In the small 56-69-year group, the increase in depth fell short of significance, most likely because of low power. Because no day 14 peak-response samples were available, the repertoires could be characterized only after the peak T cell response. Nearly half of unique spike-specific TCRs reportedly recognized epitopes outside regions mutated in the B.1.351 and B.1.1.7 variants. Participants were mostly white British and included more females than males, and it was suggested by the authors that clonal diversity may have been underestimated.

The CDR3 regions of human TCRbeta chains were analyzed by immunosequencing. In the authors' own workflow: TCRs in the repertoires were matched against a reference library of SARS-CoV-2-specific TCRs that had been generated with the MIRA antigen-specificity platform. Breadth was defined as the fraction of unique TCRs that were SARS-CoV-2-associated. Depth was defined as the fraction of total T cells that were SARS-CoV-2-associated. Using the MIRA data, each spike-specific TCR was assigned both to the spike region to which the TCR was reactive and to a CD4 or CD8 class. Log10-transformed breadth and depth values were compared by one-way ANOVA with Sidak's multiple comparisons tests. Drawn from immuneACCESS, this table holds only the in-frame rearrangements with V and J called that TCRdb kept. Clones are partly lost; checked studies trace under half to an unresolved V gene and leave the rest unexplained. For V, J and clone size, that table is used; D and trimming come from the DNA. A total of some 140,000 clones appear in this sample, more than 75% of them only once. Approximately 17% of the sample comes from the top ten.

This clone was seen a few times. Its antigen is unknown. No clone much larger than this one lies a single base away; base qualities are absent. What this sample's time point label stands for: baseline before first vaccination. Vaccinee samples came from UK trials COV001 and COV002, including a single-blind randomized controlled phase 2/3 trial of AZD1222 (ChAdOx1 nCoV-19) in healthy adults. For TCRbeta chain sequencing, PBMC samples from trial participants were taken at day 0 and at day 28 after the second dose. CDR1 and CDR2 are drawn from the germline V gene: MNHNS, SASEGT. Trimming takes 0 bases from V and 11 bases from J, and the germline ends sit 13 bases apart. From the cysteine up to the phenylalanine, the CDR3 has a length of 13 residues. Kept here is only the CDR3 DNA, which spans 39 bases and is read in frame from base 1.

This sequence uses TRBV6-1 and TRBJ1-1, with the D segment identity uncertain. The clonotype was recovered from an adult in good health. The starting material was peripheral blood, obtained on day 0 of AZD1222 vaccination. The CDR3 here reads CASSEAFDLAAFF. The DNA sequence is as follows: TGTGCCAGCAGTGAAGCCTTCGACCTCGCGGCTTTCTTT.